This T cell receptor beta chain was sequenced during a study of T-cell reconstitution after alpha-beta-depleted transplantation in children. Whole-study results and caveats: After one year, T-cell counts and TCRbeta diversity mostly came from new T cells. About two months after transplant, alpha-beta T cells reportedly came from several hundred expanded graft clones. From surviving recipient T cells and thymic progenitors came the high day-60 TCRbeta diversity observed in some patients.

TCRbeta library preparation incorporated unique molecular identifiers. TCRdb redid the calling of the PCR reads with MiXCR, one entry per CDR3 protein. This sample carries fewer than 550,000 distinct CDR3 sequences, 10% to 12% of them seen once, and the ten largest clones take 14%. The CDR3 spans 15 residues. CDR1 and CDR2 (germline): SQVTM, ANQGSEA. The V segment lost 4 bases and the J segment 5 bases; nucleotides outside the gene matches: 8. The sample holds a few counts of this clonotype. Its antigen remains unknown. The receptor's source is a female patient under 10 years old who had a stem cell transplant for aplastic anemia, so the T cells may come from the graft donor. Sequenced here: PBMCs, mostly from graft donor cells, sampled 180 days after TCRalphabeta/CD19-depleted stem cell transplant. This chain links TRBV29-1 with TRBJ2-5, with 12 bases identical to TRBD1. The chain's CDR3 is CSVAGTGGGLETQYF. The CDR3, as DNA: TGCAGCGTTGCCGGGACAGGGGGCGGTCTGGAGACCCAGTACTTC.